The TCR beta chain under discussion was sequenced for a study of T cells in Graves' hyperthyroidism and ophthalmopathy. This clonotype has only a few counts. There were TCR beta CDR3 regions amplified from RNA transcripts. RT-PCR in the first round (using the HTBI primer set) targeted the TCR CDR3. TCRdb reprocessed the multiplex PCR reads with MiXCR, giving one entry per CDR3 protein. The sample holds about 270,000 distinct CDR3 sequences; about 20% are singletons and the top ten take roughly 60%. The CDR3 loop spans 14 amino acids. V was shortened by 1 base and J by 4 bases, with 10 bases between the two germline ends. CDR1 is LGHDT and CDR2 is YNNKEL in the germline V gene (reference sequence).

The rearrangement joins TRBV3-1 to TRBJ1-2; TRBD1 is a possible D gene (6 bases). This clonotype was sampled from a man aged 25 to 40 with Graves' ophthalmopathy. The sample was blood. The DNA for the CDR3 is TGTGCCAGCAGCCAAGGGGGGGCTGGCTATGGCTACACCTTC. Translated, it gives CASSQGGAGYGYTF.